This T cell receptor (beta chain) is from a study of OX40 agonist ivuxolimab in advanced cancers. For the study at large: The dose-escalation group included hepatocellular carcinoma, melanoma, renal cell carcinoma and head and neck cancer. Antecedent anti-PD-1, anti-PD-L1 or anti-CTLA-4 therapy was permissible, with about 39% having received some. Two cutaneous melanoma patients and one hepatocellular carcinoma patient, three in all, had partial responses. Regarding the study as a whole: Relative to CD4+, CD8+ T cells held more expanded clones on average.

On this clone itself: Its antigen is unidentified.

TCRdb keeps only in-frame clones here, not all; method: immunoSEQ multiplex PCR. The repertoire includes over 25,000 clones, around 88% of them detected once, and approximately 28% sits in the top ten. The CDR3 spans 14 residues. With V trimmed by 6 bases and J by 9 bases, 11 bases remained unmatched. Per the germline V gene, CDR1 is MNHEY and CDR2 is SMNVEV (reference sequence). This clonotype was sampled from an adult with an advanced solid tumor such as melanoma, head and neck, liver or kidney cancer. The chain links TRBV27 to TRBJ2-1; 7 bases are shared with TRBD2. The sample here was CD4+ or CD8+ T cells sorted from blood, taken in a trial of the OX40 agonist ivuxolimab. The chain's CDR3 is CASSFGLVYGEQFF. The CDR3 coding sequence is TGTGCCAGCAGCTTTGGACTAGTCTATGGTGAGCAGTTCTTC.